Following are 5 T cell receptor beta chains from one sample sequenced in a study of shared clonotypes between healthy human individuals. Sequencing used immunoSEQ multiplex PCR; TCRdb keeps in-frame clones, though not all of them. The data show approximately 1,500,000 clones, roughly 97% seen once. The specimen sequenced was naive CD4+ T cells sorted from blood. Subset: CD45RA+ positively selected. All receptors come from a man under 40 in good health.

V and J are TRBV28 and TRBJ1-1, with TRBD1 identical over 10 bases. Germline CDR1 reads MDHEN; CDR2 reads SYDVKM. This CDR3 is built from 15 residues. V dropped 6 bases and J dropped 5; count of bases not matched to a gene: 9. The CDR3 reads CASRLPGTGVTEAFF. The CDR3 DNA follows: TGTGCCAGCAGATTACCTGGGACAGGGGTAACTGAAGCTTTCTTT.

This chain connects TRBV27 to TRBJ2-7; D is perhaps TRBD1 (5 bases). The CDR3 loop spans 14 amino acids. The V gene lost 2 bases and the J gene lost 5 bases, with 13 bases spanning the gap. Germline V gives CDR1 MNHEY, CDR2 SMNVEV (reference sequence). The CDR3 protein is CASSLLQGSHEQYF. In DNA, the CDR3 is TGTGCCAGCAGTTTACTCCAGGGTAGCCACGAGCAGTACTTC.

This chain connects TRBV5-6 to TRBJ2-5; D possibly corresponds to TRBD1 (5 bases). Trimming shortened V by 1 base and J by 5 bases, and 12 bases separated the two germline ends. The CDR3 totals 14 residues. Germline CDR1 SGHDT, CDR2 YYEEEE. CDR3 DNA sequence: TGTGCCAGCAGCTTGTGGGGCCCCGCGGAGACCCAGTACTTC. Residues: CASSLWGPAETQYF.

CDR3: CASSLEGSGANVLTF. DNA of the CDR3: TGTGCCAGCAGCTTGGAAGGCTCTGGGGCCAACGTCCTGACTTTC. This rearrangement joins TRBV5-4 to TRBJ2-6; D not resolved. The germline V and J ends were trimmed by 0 bases and 0 bases, with 4 bases remaining between them. The germline CDR1 and CDR2 sequences are SGHNT and YYREEE (reference sequence). There are 15 residues in the CDR3.

The DNA of the CDR3 is TGCGCCAGCGCTAAGGACAGGGGGAACACCGGGGAGCTGTTTTTT. This encodes CASAKDRGNTGELFF. The chain has TRBV10-1 and TRBJ2-2, with TRBD1 matching over 9 bases. V trimming: 8 bases; J trimming: 1 base; junction bases outside the gene matches: 5. The germline V gene has CDR1 WNHNN and CDR2 SYGVQD (reference sequence). This CDR3 region has 15 residues.